Listed here are 17 T cell receptor beta chains from one sample, sequenced in a study of molecular identifiers for immune sequencing clone quantification. TCRdb fed the PCR reads into MiXCR, producing one record per CDR3 protein. The profile shows about 320,000 distinct CDR3 sequences, about a fifth of them singletons. What was sequenced was naive CD8+ T cells from blood, with Jurkat cell RNA spiked in. Subset defined: FACS-sorted CD8+CD4-CCR7+CD45RA+ naive T cells. The receptors here all came from a human donor in good health. Some libraries in this study had Jurkat cell RNA spiked in.

With respect to this clonotype: A read error may be the cause here, since a much bigger clone is one base away. This chain joins TRBV6-2 or TRBV6-3 and TRBJ2-5, with D possibly being TRBD1 (6 bases). Germline loops: CDR1 MNHEY, CDR2 SVGEGT. This CDR3 is 15 amino acids long. This CDR3 reads CASSYLPDRGEIQYF. Here the CDR3 DNA reads TGTGCCAGCAGTTATCTCCCGGACAGAGGGGAGATCCAGTACTTC.

The J gene is TRBJ2-1, the V gene TRBV10-2, with D perhaps assigned TRBD1 or TRBD2 (6 bases each). Between the trimmed V and J ends, which lost 7 bases and 5 bases, there was a span of 18 bases. Germline values: CDR1 WSHSY, CDR2 SAAADI. There are 15 residues in the CDR3. As DNA, the CDR3 is TGCGCCAGCATCTCGGAGGGGGAGCTACACAATGAGCAGTTCTTC. Amino acid sequence: CASISEGELHNEQFF.

This clonotype came up a few times. The chain employs TRBV6-2 or TRBV6-3 and TRBJ2-7; D possibly corresponds to TRBD1 (6 bases). Trimming took 5 bases from V and 3 from J, leaving 17 bases between them. The CDR3 sequence is 15 residues long. Germline CDR1 is MNHEY and CDR2 is SVGEGT. CDR3 sequence: CASSKLGTSSYEQYF. As DNA, the CDR3 is TGTGCCAGCAGTAAACTAGGGACATCGAGCTACGAGCAGTACTTC.

This clonotype was found many times. V usage is TRBV7-9 and J usage is TRBJ2-5, with TRBD2 matching over 8 bases. CDR1 is SEHNR, CDR2 FQNEAQ, per germline (reference sequence). V shed 0 bases, J shed 5 bases, and the junction held 2 bases outside the gene matches. The length of the CDR3 is 14 residues. This CDR3 is CASSLAQRGETQYF. CDR3 in DNA: TGTGCCAGCAGCTTAGCCCAGCGGGGGGAGACCCAGTACTTC. The variable domain in full, with the rest retrieved from reference TRBV7-9 and TRBJ2-5, is DTGVSQNPRHKITKRGQNVTFRCDPISEHNRLYWYRQTLGQGPEFLTYFQNEAQLEKSRLLSDRFSAERPKGSFSTLEIQRTEQGDSAMYLCASSLAQRGETQYFGPGTRLLVL.

This clonotype was seen only a few times. This chain links TRBV12-3 or TRBV12-4 with TRBJ1-2; TRBD1 matches 9 bases. Germline trimming cut 5 bases from V and 7 bases from J; bases unmatched to any gene: 11. CDR3 size: 15 residues. DNA of the CDR3: TGTGCCAGCAGTGCTCGGACAGGGGAGCAGACTGGCTACACCTTC. Its protein is CASSARTGEQTGYTF.

This clonotype has a count of ten or more. A read error may account for a junction end that differs from germline. This chain uses TRBV7-9 with TRBJ2-7; D is possibly TRBD2 (6 bases). The CDR3 length is 11 residues. Germline values: CDR1 SEHNR, CDR2 FQNEAQ (reference sequence). DNA for the CDR3: TGTGCCAGCAGCTTATTCAGCGGACTACTCTTT. It yields the protein CASSLFSGLLF.

This clonotype was seen ten or more times. The chain combines TRBV6-1 with TRBJ1-6; D unresolved. Trimming removed 1 base at V and 7 bases at J, with 8 bases between. The CDR3 loop spans 14 amino acids. Germline V gene lookup returns CDR1 MNHNS and CDR2 SASEGT. As DNA, the CDR3 is TGTGCCAGCAGTGAAGGCAGTGCAAATTCACCCCTCCACTTT. This gives the protein CASSEGSANSPLHF.

This clonotype has only a few counts. This chain joins TRBV3-1 and TRBJ1-2, with 9 bases identical to TRBD1. Germline lookup yields CDR1 LGHDT and CDR2 YNNKEL (reference sequence). J lost 8 bases, V lost 0 bases, and 10 bases had no gene match. This CDR3 region has 16 residues. CDR3 sequence: CASSQDLRTGVDGYTF. The CDR3 nucleotides are TGTGCCAGCAGCCAAGACCTTAGGACAGGGGTAGACGGCTACACCTTC.

This clonotype was recorded many times. The chain combines TRBV5-1 with TRBJ1-1; D not certain. The CDR3 is 14 amino acids. V was pared by 4 bases and J by 0 bases, with 10 bases between. CDR1 is SGHRS and CDR2 is YFSETQ in the germline V gene. The CDR3 sequence: CASSPREMNTEAFF. The CDR3 nucleotides read TGCGCCAGCAGCCCCCGAGAGATGAACACTGAAGCTTTCTTT.

The sample holds many counts of this clonotype. The chain links TRBV18 to TRBJ2-7; D remains ambiguous. V was pared by 0 bases and J by 1 base, with 13 bases between. The germline V gene has CDR1 KGHSH and CDR2 LQKENI. The CDR3 totals 16 residues. The CDR3 loop reads CASSPPEGFRSYEQYF. The CDR3, as DNA: TGTGCCAGCTCACCACCGGAAGGGTTTAGGTCCTACGAGCAGTACTTC.

Note on this clonotype: The junction differs from germline at one of its ends, possibly a read error. V usage is TRBV2 and J usage is TRBJ1-1; no clear D gene. This CDR3 spans 11 amino acids. The germline gives CDR1 SNHLY, CDR2 FYNNEI. In DNA form, the CDR3 reads TGTGCCGGCAGAGCCCCCCCTCGGGCTTTCTTT. Amino acid sequence: CAGRAPPRAFF.

This chain joins TRBV6-2 or TRBV6-3 and TRBJ1-5; no clear D gene. The germline V and J ends were trimmed by 5 bases and 2 bases, with 13 bases remaining between them. The CDR3 spans 15 residues. Germline values: CDR1 MNHEY, CDR2 SVGEGT. The CDR3 nucleotides read TGTGCCAGCAGTCCCCTGGGTCTAGGCAATCAGCCCCAGCATTTT. Translation gives CASSPLGLGNQPQHF.

This clonotype was found many times. The chain recombines TRBV13 with TRBJ1-1; 8 nucleotides match TRBD1. The germline gives CDR1 PRHDT, CDR2 FYEKMQ (reference sequence). This CDR3 comprises 17 residues. V was clipped by 3 bases and J by 0 bases; unmatched bases: 9. The CDR3: CASSFGADRALNTEAFF. DNA for the CDR3: TGTGCCAGCAGCTTCGGGGCGGACAGGGCATTGAACACTGAAGCTTTCTTT.

This clonotype was observed a few times. The chain carries TRBV7-9 and TRBJ2-3; 13 nucleotides line up with TRBD2. Per the germline V gene, CDR1 is SEHNR and CDR2 is FQNEAQ (reference sequence). V lost 5 bases to trimming and J lost 5 bases; unmatched junction nucleotides: 7. This CDR3 spans 16 amino acids. CDR3 nucleotide sequence: TGTGCCAGCAGCCAGACTAGCGGGAGGAGTAGAGATACGCAGTATTTT. The encoded protein is CASSQTSGRSRDTQYF.

This clonotype has at least ten counts. The J gene is TRBJ2-5, the V gene TRBV30; no definite D call. CDR1 is GTSNPN, CDR2 SVGIG, per germline (reference sequence). The CDR3 totals 15 residues. V was clipped by 2 bases and J by 2 bases, with 15 bases between them. CDR3 residues: CAWSPTPTPQETQYF. In DNA, the CDR3 is TGTGCCTGGAGTCCGACACCCACTCCACAAGAGACCCAGTACTTC.

This clonotype was picked up many times. The genes are TRBV12-3 or TRBV12-4 and TRBJ2-5; D assignment may be TRBD1 or TRBD2 (5 bases each). The CDR3 has 14 amino acids. V was pared by 2 bases and J by 5 bases, with 12 bases between. Written as DNA, the CDR3 is TGTGCCAGCAGTTTAAGGGGACCAACGGAGACCCAGTACTTC. Translation gives CASSLRGPTETQYF.

This clonotype was counted ten times or more. This chain links TRBV4-3 with TRBJ2-5; TRBD2 agrees at 10 bases. The CDR3 contains 17 residues. CDR1 is LGHNA and CDR2 is YSLEER in the germline V gene. The trim removed 0 bases at V and 5 bases at J, leaving 9 bases unmatched. Here the CDR3 DNA reads TGCGCCAGCAGCCAAGACCGGGCTAGCGGGGGTCACGAGACCCAGTACTTC. Protein sequence: CASSQDRASGGHETQYF.